This TCR beta chain was retrieved from a study of T-cell reconstitution after alpha-beta-depleted transplantation in children. The TCRbeta library was prepared with unique molecular identifiers. TCRdb re-derived calls from the PCR reads in MiXCR, one entry per CDR3 protein. The repertoire holds some 340,000 distinct CDR3 sequences, with about 9.4% as singletons. The sample holds many counts of this clonotype. The sample was PBMCs from the stem cell graft donor, taken from the stem cell graft. The TCR comes from a human donor who donated a stem cell graft to a child with acute lymphoblastic leukemia.

This CDR3 reads CASSLGQGGIYEQYF. CDR3 bases: TGCGCCAGCAGCTTGGGTCAGGGCGGGATCTACGAGCAGTACTTC. V usage is TRBV5-1 and J usage is TRBJ2-7; the D gene is possibly TRBD2 (6 bases). CDR1 is SGHRS, CDR2 YFSETQ, per germline. V lost 0 bases and J lost 3, with 13 bases in between. The CDR3 runs to 15 residues. Full variable domain (remainder filled in from reference TRBV5-1 and TRBJ2-7): KAGVTQTPRYLIKTRGQQVTLSCSPISGHRSVSWYQQTPGQGLQFLFEYFSETQRNKGNFPGRFSGRQFSNSRSEMNVSTLELGDSALYLCASSLGQGGIYEQYFGPGTRLTVT.